These 9 T cell receptor beta chains share one sample of origin, sequenced in a study of T cell changes during pregnancy in multiple sclerosis. Clones were read by immunoSEQ multiplex PCR, and TCRdb kept only the in-frame ones, dropping some. The sample consists of about 42,000 clones, about 90% of them appearing once. The material was CD4+ T cells from peripheral blood mononuclear cells, obtained after pregnancy. These receptors were collected from a female donor with multiple sclerosis, enrolled in a pregnancy study.

The chain carries TRBV15 and TRBJ2-3, with D maybe TRBD2 (5 bases). There are 14 residues in the CDR3. CDR1 and CDR2 from the germline V gene are LNHNV and YYDKDF (reference sequence). Between the trimmed V and J ends, which lost 4 bases and 2 bases, there was a span of 10 bases. The CDR3 region is CATSKWRITDTQYF. CDR3 nucleotides: TGTGCCACCAGCAAGTGGAGGATCACAGATACGCAGTATTTT.

The chain is built from TRBV6-6 and TRBJ1-2; a weak D match, TRBD1 (6 bases). V was cut by 8 bases and J by 5 bases, with 9 bases left in between. CDR1 is MNHNY, CDR2 SVGAGI, per germline (reference sequence). This CDR3 is built from 11 residues. In nucleotides, the CDR3 is TGTGCCAGCTCGACAGGTTATGGCTACACCTTC. Its protein product is CASSTGYGYTF.

The chain links TRBV13 to TRBJ2-7, with 9 bases aligning to TRBD1. The germline V gene has CDR1 PRHDT and CDR2 FYEKMQ (reference sequence). The V segment lost 1 base and the J segment 3 bases; nucleotides outside the gene matches: 4. This CDR3 has 15 amino acids. The CDR3 spells CASSLVGTGYYEQYF. The CDR3 bases are TGTGCCAGCAGCTTAGTAGGGACAGGGTACTACGAGCAGTACTTC.

The J gene is TRBJ2-1, the V gene TRBV5-1; TRBD2 matches 8 bases. Germline lookup yields CDR1 SGHRS and CDR2 YFSETQ. CDR3 length: 14 amino acids. V shed 3 bases, J shed 6 bases, and the junction held 5 bases outside the gene matches. In DNA, the CDR3 is TGCGCCAGCAGCTCGGGGGGGTATTTCAATGAGCAGTTCTTC. Translating gives CASSSGGYFNEQFF.

V gene TRBV5-1 combines with J gene TRBJ2-7; TRBD1 aligns across 8 bases. V shed 4 bases and J 7 bases; nucleotides not matched to a gene: 13. The length of the CDR3 is 15 residues. CDR1 is SGHRS, CDR2 YFSETQ, per germline. Here the CDR3 DNA reads TGCGCCAGCAGCGCGACTTCTCAGGGGGCCGGGGAGCAGTACTTC. It translates to CASSATSQGAGEQYF.

The V call is TRBV4-1, the J call TRBJ2-7; 8 bases map to TRBD1. V lost 1 base and J lost 7; bases outside the gene matches: 6. Per germline, CDR1 MGHRA and CDR2 YSYEKL. CDR3 length equals 14 residues. CDR3 in DNA: TGCGCCAGCAGCCAAGCCCCGACAGGGGTTGAGCAGTACTTC. Translating gives CASSQAPTGVEQYF.

The CDR3, as DNA: TGTGCCAGCAGCCCCGCGGGACAGGGTCTGGGGTACTTC. This sequence encodes CASSPAGQGLGYF. The chain has TRBV6-5 and TRBJ2-7; 9 bases fit TRBD1. This CDR3 spans 13 amino acids. V lost 6 bases to trimming and J lost 12 bases; unmatched junction nucleotides: 12. Germline CDR1 MNHEY, CDR2 SVGAGI.

CDR3 sequence (DNA): TGTGCCAGCAGTTACCCAGGGGCTTACGAGCAGTACTTC. Its protein product is CASSYPGAYEQYF. The chain is built from TRBV6-5 and TRBJ2-7; tentative D call: TRBD1 (6 bases). CDR1 MNHEY and CDR2 SVGAGI come from the germline V gene. The CDR3 has 13 amino acids. V gave up 2 bases and J gave up 4 bases, with 9 bases separating them.

The table lists this clone with a count of one. The rearrangement links TRBV5-4 to TRBJ1-2, with a weak D call TRBD1 (5 bases). The CDR3 contains 14 residues. Trimming took off 4 bases at V and 4 bases at J, with 14 bases between the two ends. CDR1 is SGHNT and CDR2 is YYREEE in the germline V gene (reference sequence). This chain's CDR3 is CASSPGQGGYGYTF. The CDR3 coding sequence is TGTGCCAGCAGCCCCGGGCAGGGAGGCTATGGCTACACCTTC.